A selection of T cell receptor beta chains follows, all from one sample in a study of CD8+ T cells in alopecia areata. The method was immunoSEQ multiplex PCR; TCRdb's version includes in-frame clones alone and lacks a portion of them. The table records approximately 100,000 clones, under 45% of them present only once. The sequenced material came from CD4+ T cells sorted from blood. These receptors were collected from a human donor with alopecia areata. Both conserved end residues are part of each CDR3. A D gene is named only where the DNA matches it firmly. Where a row states a size, it is once, few, many or the class of an expanded clone; other rows omit it.

clone_size	j_call	d_call	v_call	cdr3_aa	cdr3_nt
-	TRBJ2-1	TRBD2	TRBV9	CASSVVPGGPDGEQFF	TGTGCCAGCAGCGTAGTACCGGGGGGGCCCGACGGTGAGCAGTTCTTC
-	TRBJ1-2	TRBD1	TRBV30	CAWSPRTGVGYTF	TGTGCCTGGAGCCCTCGGACAGGGGTCGGCTACACCTTC
-	TRBJ2-7	-	TRBV29-1	CSASSGAYEQYF	TGCAGCGCATCGTCAGGGGCCTACGAGCAGTACTTC
-	TRBJ2-3	-	TRBV4-1	CASSQVLTRATDTQYF	TGCGCCAGCAGCCAAGTTCTTACCAGGGCCACAGATACGCAGTATTTT
once	TRBJ2-3	TRBD2	TRBV7-8	CASSLTSSGEPTDTQYF	TGTGCCAGCAGCTTAACGAGTAGCGGGGAACCCACAGATACGCAGTATTTT
few	TRBJ2-2	TRBD1	TRBV30	CAWMQGTGFTGELFF	TGTGCCTGGATGCAGGGGACAGGGTTCACCGGGGAGCTGTTTTTT
-	TRBJ2-7	TRBD1	TRBV5-1	CASSYRGQEGEQYF	TGCGCCAGCAGCTACAGGGGACAAGAAGGCGAGCAGTACTTC
-	TRBJ2-7	-	TRBV28	CASTGNNYEQYF	TGTGCCAGCACGGGGAATAACTACGAGCAGTACTTC
-	TRBJ1-2	TRBD1	TRBV9	CASSVDRGRGYTF	TGTGCCAGCAGCGTCGACAGGGGCCGCGGCTACACCTTC
-	TRBJ2-5	-	TRBV10-2	CASSPFGGLGETQYF	TGCGCCAGCAGCCCCTTCGGGGGGCTGGGAGAGACCCAGTACTTC
-	TRBJ2-1	-	TRBV4-3	CASSQEGKSLNEQFF	TGCGCCAGCAGCCAAGAGGGCAAGTCACTCAATGAGCAGTTCTTC
few	TRBJ2-1	-	TRBV28	CASSPRLVGNEQFF	TGTGCCAGCAGCCCCAGACTAGTCGGGAATGAGCAGTTCTTC
-	TRBJ2-6	TRBD1	TRBV2	CASSTGTGNANVLTF	TGTGCCAGCAGCACAGGGACAGGGAACGCCAACGTCCTGACTTTC
-	TRBJ2-1	TRBD1	TRBV29-1	CSTGTGLYNEQFF	TGCAGCACGGGGACAGGACTTTACAATGAGCAGTTCTTC
-	TRBJ1-1	TRBD1	TRBV5-6	CASSRTTGGTEAFF	TGTGCCAGCAGCCGTACTACAGGGGGCACTGAAGCTTTCTTT
few	TRBJ2-7	TRBD2	TRBV29-1	CSVEDPGGYEQYF	TGCAGCGTTGAAGATCCGGGGGGCTACGAGCAGTACTTC
-	TRBJ2-1	TRBD2	TRBV5-1	CASSLAGLAGGYEQFF	TGCGCCAGCAGCTTGGCGGGACTAGCGGGAGGCTATGAGCAGTTCTTC
-	TRBJ2-1	-	TRBV4-2	CASSQDPKGPGFF	TGTGCCAGCAGCCAAGATCCGAAGGGGCCGGGGTTCTTC
few	TRBJ1-1	-	TRBV29-1	CSVERAFF	TGCAGCGTTGAGCGGGCTTTCTTT
-	TRBJ2-1	-	TRBV30	CAGVAPSSYNEQFF	TGTGCCGGGGTAGCGCCGAGCTCCTACAATGAGCAGTTCTTC
few	TRBJ2-5	TRBD2	TRBV29-1	CSGAGPQETQYF	TGCAGCGGAGCGGGGCCGCAAGAGACCCAGTACTTC
-	TRBJ2-5	-	TRBV29-1	CSARTDQETQYF	TGCAGCGCCAGGACAGACCAAGAGACCCAGTACTTC
-	TRBJ2-1	TRBD1	TRBV29-1	CSVATGVYNEQFF	TGCAGCGTGGCGACAGGGGTATACAATGAGCAGTTCTTC
few	TRBJ2-7	-	TRBV4-1	CASSQADGPQYF	TGCGCCAGCAGCCAAGCGGACGGACCACAGTACTTC
-	TRBJ2-1	-	TRBV23-1	CASSQSGSGPRGSYNEQFF	TGCGCCAGCAGTCAATCGGGTAGCGGCCCAAGGGGCTCCTACAATGAGCAGTTCTTC
-	TRBJ1-6	TRBD1	TRBV30	CACTRGGSPLHF	TGTGCCTGCACCAGGGGGGGATCACCCCTCCACTTT
few	TRBJ2-7	TRBD2	TRBV29-1	CSVSTSGRYYEQYF	TGCAGCGTTTCGACTAGCGGGAGGTACTACGAGCAGTACTTC
-	TRBJ2-1	TRBD1	TRBV18	CASSPNDRGGEQFF	TGTGCCAGCTCACCAAATGACAGGGGCGGAGAGCAGTTCTTC
medium-sized	TRBJ2-3	TRBD2	TRBV18	CASSPGTINTDTQYF	TGTGCCAGCTCACCCGGGACTATAAACACAGATACGCAGTATTTT
few	TRBJ1-5	TRBD1	TRBV30	CAWRGTGYQPQHF	TGTGCCTGGAGGGGGACAGGCTATCAGCCCCAGCATTTT
once	TRBJ2-3	-	TRBV7-2	CASSLGVFPDTQYF	TGTGCCAGCAGCTTAGGAGTATTCCCAGATACGCAGTATTTT
few	TRBJ2-5	TRBD2	TRBV30	CAWSPVGGLGETQYF	TGTGCCTGGAGTCCCGTCGGGGGGTTGGGGGAGACCCAGTACTTC
-	TRBJ2-5	-	TRBV20-1	CSASGLETQYF	TGCAGTGCTAGCGGGCTCGAGACCCAGTACTTC
-	TRBJ2-3	-	TRBV2	CASTRGRGVYLSTDTQYF	TGTGCCAGCACTCGCGGACGAGGAGTTTATCTTAGCACAGATACGCAGTATTTT
-	TRBJ1-6	-	TRBV2	CATGMEFDSPLHF	TGTGCCACCGGCATGGAGTTCGATTCACCCCTCCACTTT
-	TRBJ2-7	TRBD1	TRBV20-1	CSAGQGSMQYF	TGCAGTGCGGGACAGGGGAGTATGCAGTACTTC
few	TRBJ2-7	-	TRBV29-1	CSVNTGLHSYEQYF	TGCAGCGTTAACACGGGACTGCACTCCTACGAGCAGTACTTC
-	TRBJ1-1	TRBD1	TRBV7-3	CASSSGQGNTEAFF	TGTGCCAGCAGCTCAGGACAGGGGAACACTGAAGCTTTCTTT
-	TRBJ2-2	TRBD2	TRBV5-1	CASSIRPGTSGTNTGELFF	TGCGCCAGCAGCATAAGACCCGGGACTAGCGGGACGAACACCGGGGAGCTGTTTTTT
few	TRBJ2-7	-	TRBV29-1	CSAISGEGRYYEQYF	TGCAGCGCCATCTCAGGGGAAGGGCGCTACTACGAGCAGTACTTC
-	TRBJ1-4	-	TRBV18	CASSPPDGVNEKLFF	TGTGCCAGCTCACCACCCGATGGCGTGAATGAAAAACTGTTTTTT
-	TRBJ2-7	TRBD2	TRBV28	CASRPFRGVTYEQYF	TGTGCCAGCAGGCCCTTCCGGGGGGTGACCTACGAGCAGTACTTC